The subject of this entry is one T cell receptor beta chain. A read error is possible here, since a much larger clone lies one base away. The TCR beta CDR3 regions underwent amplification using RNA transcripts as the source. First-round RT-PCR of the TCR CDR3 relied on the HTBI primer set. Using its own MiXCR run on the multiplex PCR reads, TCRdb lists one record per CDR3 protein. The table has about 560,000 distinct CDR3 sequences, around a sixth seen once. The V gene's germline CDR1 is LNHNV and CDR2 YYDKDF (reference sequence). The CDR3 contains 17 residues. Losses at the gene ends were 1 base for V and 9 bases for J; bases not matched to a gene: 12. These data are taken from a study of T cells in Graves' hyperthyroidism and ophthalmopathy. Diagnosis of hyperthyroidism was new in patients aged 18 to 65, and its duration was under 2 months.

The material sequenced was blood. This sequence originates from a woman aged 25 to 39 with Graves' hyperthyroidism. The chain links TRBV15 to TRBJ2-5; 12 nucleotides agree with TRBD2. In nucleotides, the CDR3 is TGTGCCACCAGCAGAGGTCACCGGACTAGCGGGGCCGAGGCCCAGTACTTC. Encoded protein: CATSRGHRTSGAEAQYF.